Shown below are 10 T cell receptor beta chains from a single sample sequenced in a study of Ad26.COV2.S vaccination and SARS-CoV-2 variants. Here immunoSEQ multiplex PCR was the method, and the copy in TCRdb shows in-frame clones only, minus some. The repertoire holds hundreds of thousands of clones, approximately 88% seen once, with around 1.4% in the top ten. Treatment given: around 19 received Ad26.COV2.S at low or high dose, single or two shots; 5 received placebo; per-sample allocation not given. The investigators took samples on day 63 after the first vaccine or placebo injection. The specimen was peripheral blood, collected in a trial of Ad26.COV2.S vaccine versus placebo. The source of these receptors is a person between 18 and 60 years old who received the Ad26.COV2.S COVID-19 vaccine or a placebo.

The rearrangement links TRBV6-4 to TRBJ1-1; D is possibly TRBD1 (5 bases). Trimming left V 4 bases short and J 4 bases short, with 10 bases between. Germline lookup yields CDR1 MRHNA and CDR2 SNTAGT. The CDR3 totals 13 residues. CDR3 in DNA: TGTGCCAGCAGTGTATGGGGGGGCACTGAAGCTTTCTTT. This gives the protein CASSVWGGTEAFF.

This chain connects TRBV7-3 to TRBJ1-1, with D tentatively TRBD1 (6 bases). Trimming pared 5 bases from V and 1 base from J, leaving 8 bases between. CDR1 is SGHTA, CDR2 FQGTGA, per germline. The CDR3 extends over 13 amino acids. The CDR3 DNA sequence: TGTGCCAGCAGCCAGGGACAGAACACTGAAGCTTTCTTT. It yields the protein CASSQGQNTEAFF. Drawing the rest from reference TRBV7-3 and TRBJ1-1, the complete variable domain is GAGVSQTPSNKVTEKGKYVELRCDPISGHTALYWYRQSLGQGPEFLIYFQGTGAADDSGLPNDRFFAVRPEGSVSTLKIQRTERGDSAVYLCASSQGQNTEAFFGQGTRLTVV.

The V gene is TRBV5-4, the J gene TRBJ1-5; perhaps TRBD1 as D (5 bases). Germline V gives CDR1 SGHNT, CDR2 YYREEE (reference sequence). V shed 4 bases and J shed 0 bases, with 8 bases lying between them. This CDR3 contains 14 residues. CDR3 sequence: CASSRRDSNQPQHF. The CDR3, as DNA: TGTGCCAGCAGCCGCAGGGATAGCAATCAGCCCCAGCATTTT.

This clone came up a few times. The chain employs TRBV4-3 and TRBJ1-4; 7 nucleotides agree with TRBD1. The ends lost 1 base at V and 7 bases at J; junction bases unmatched: 6. The germline V gene has CDR1 LGHNA and CDR2 YSLEER. The CDR3 runs to 15 residues. The CDR3 sequence: CASSQGRGPGEKLFF. As DNA, the CDR3 is TGCGCCAGCAGCCAAGGAAGGGGGCCCGGTGAAAAACTGTTTTTT.

V usage is TRBV5-8 and J usage is TRBJ2-1, with D tentatively TRBD2 (5 bases). Looked up from germline, CDR1 is SGHTS and CDR2 is YDEGEE. The CDR3 covers 14 residues. Trimming took 3 bases from V and 7 from J, leaving 14 bases between them. CDR3 in amino acids: CASSSVWSGNEQFF. CDR3 in DNA: TGTGCCAGCAGCTCCGTCTGGTCGGGGAATGAGCAGTTCTTC. The full variable domain, rest sourced from reference TRBV5-8 and TRBJ2-1, is EAGVTQSPTHLIKTRGQQATLRCSPISGHTSVYWYQQALGLGLQFLLWYDEGEERNRGNFPPRFSGRQFPNYSSELNVNALELEDSALYLCASSSVWSGNEQFFGPGTRLTVL.

The genes are TRBV19 and TRBJ1-6, with TRBD1 identical over 10 bases. The ends lost 5 bases at V and 16 bases at J; junction bases unmatched: 8. The V gene's germline CDR1 is LNHDA and CDR2 SQIVND (reference sequence). This CDR3 has 13 amino acids. CDR3 coding DNA: TGTGCCAGTAGTCCGGGACAGGGGTTTACTCTCCACTTT. Its translation is CASSPGQGFTLHF.

The rearrangement uses TRBV5-4 and TRBJ2-1, with 13 bases matching TRBD2. The CDR3 is 17 residues long. From germline, CDR1 is SGHNT and CDR2 YYREEE (reference sequence). After removal of 4 bases from V and 10 bases from J, the junction contained 14 bases not matched to a gene. CDR3 amino acids: CASSQYAGTSGMNEQFF. Here the CDR3 DNA reads TGTGCCAGCAGCCAGTACGCCGGGACTAGCGGGATGAACGAGCAGTTCTTC. Together with reference TRBV5-4 and TRBJ2-1, the CDR3 gives the full variable domain: ETGVTQSPTHLIKTRGQQVTLRCSSQSGHNTVSWYQQALGQGPQFIFQYYREEENGRGNFPPRFSGLQFPNYSSELNVNALELDDSALYLCASSQYAGTSGMNEQFFGPGTRLTVL.

The chain links TRBV19 to TRBJ1-2; a possible D gene is TRBD1 (5 bases). This CDR3 has 16 amino acids. V shed 1 base and J shed 4 bases, with 16 bases lying between them. Germline assignment: CDR1 LNHDA and CDR2 SQIVND (reference sequence). The CDR3 here is CASSIAGRESTYGYTF. Here the CDR3 DNA reads TGTGCCAGTAGTATAGCAGGGAGGGAGTCGACCTATGGCTACACCTTC.

The chain couples TRBV12-2 to TRBJ1-5; the tabulated D call, TRBD1, remains unverified against the DNA. TRBV12-2 is a pseudogene segment. CDR3 size: 17 residues. The DNA of the CDR3 is TGTGCAAGTCGCTTAGCTCGCCAGACAGGGAAGAGGCAGCCCCAGCATTTT. Translating gives CASRLARQTGKRQPQHF.

The CDR3 coding sequence is TGTGCCAGTACCGAAACAGGGGGAACCTCTGGGGCCAACGTCCTGACTTTC. Translating it yields CASTETGGTSGANVLTF. V usage is TRBV19 and J usage is TRBJ2-6; 8 positions match TRBD1. The CDR3 length is 17 residues. Germline-derived CDR1 and CDR2 are LNHDA and SQIVND (reference sequence). Trimming at V came to 7 bases and at J to 0 bases, leaving 8 bases not matched to a gene.